Below, 2 T cell receptor beta chains from the same sample are listed, as sequenced in a study of lung T cells in sarcoidosis with Löfgren's syndrome (dated by TCRdb to about 2017). The sequencing machine was an Illumina MiSeq. TCRdb cleaned the public reads at Q25 with fastp, built clones with MiXCR and kept in-frame beta chains. CDR3 protein duplicates are merged, each entry listing the most common genes and DNA. The sample table shows just under 20,000 distinct CDR3 sequences, and roughly 20% are seen once. The top ten hold 4.1% of the sample. The sample taken for sequencing was CD4+ T cells from PBMCs. These receptors were obtained from a human donor with sarcoidosis (Löfgren's syndrome or another form), or a control subject (not recorded which).

This clonotype was counted many times. This chain connects TRBV15 to TRBJ2-3; maybe TRBD2 (5 bases). CDR1 LNHNV and CDR2 YYDKDF come from the germline V gene (reference sequence). The CDR3 consists of 14 residues. The ends were cut back, 2 bases at V and 6 bases at J, with 12 bases in the middle. The CDR3 DNA sequence: TGTGCCACCAGCAGATCCACAGCGGACGATACGCAGTATTTT. It translates to CATSRSTADDTQYF.

Comments on this clonotype: A single base separates this from a much larger clone, so it may be a read error. The rearrangement uses TRBV10-3 and TRBJ1-2; D is perhaps TRBD1 (6 bases). Germline CDR1 and CDR2: ENHRY and SYGVKD. This CDR3 comprises 13 residues. The CDR3 nucleotides are TGTGCCACCAGTGCGGACAGAAATTATGGCTACACCTTC. It specifies CATSADRNYGYTF.